The 11 T cell receptor beta chains reported below all come from one sample, sequenced in a study of immune reconstitution after stem cell transplant in scleroderma. TCRdb reanalysed the RT-PCR reads using MiXCR and keeps one entry per CDR3 protein. The sample shows around 1,700 distinct CDR3 sequences, around 15% of them seen only once. The material was obtained before or after autologous hematopoietic stem cell transplantation (not recorded which). These receptors all stem from a female donor with systemic sclerosis.

By its share, this clonotype is large. V gene TRBV12-3 or TRBV12-4 combines with J gene TRBJ2-7; TRBD1 or TRBD2 may be the D gene (5 bases each). There are 13 residues in the CDR3. The ends were cut back, 5 bases at V and 3 bases at J, with 11 bases in the middle. The CDR3 loop reads CASSPWDGYEQYF. Here the CDR3 DNA reads TGTGCCAGCAGTCCGTGGGACGGCTACGAGCAGTACTTC.

The chain employs TRBV20-1 and TRBJ1-2; no clear D. V was clipped by 2 bases and J by 4 bases, with 11 bases between them. CDR1 and CDR2 from the germline V gene are DFQATT and SNEGSKA (reference sequence). CDR3 length: 13 amino acids. CDR3 residues: CSARLVGPYGYTF. In DNA, the CDR3 is TGCAGTGCTAGACTTGTAGGGCCCTATGGCTACACCTTC.

This clonotype is medium-sized. CDR3 protein: CASSLGDGTGPYEQYF. CDR3 DNA sequence: TGCGCCAGCAGCTTGGGAGACGGGACAGGGCCCTACGAGCAGTACTTC. This chain connects TRBV5-1 to TRBJ2-7, with TRBD1 matching over 9 bases. The CDR3 runs 16 residues. CDR1 and CDR2 (germline): SGHRS, YFSETQ. With 0 bases clipped from V and 2 bases from J, the junction kept 6 bases outside the gene matches.

Only a few counts were recorded for this clonotype. This rearrangement joins TRBV4-1 to TRBJ2-1; D remains ambiguous. Germline loops: CDR1 MGHRA, CDR2 YSYEKL. This CDR3 is built from 15 residues. V lost 0 bases and J 8 bases, leaving 14 bases between the germline ends. This CDR3 reads CASSQDGQVVDEQFF. CDR3 DNA: TGCGCCAGCAGCCAAGATGGGCAGGTGGTCGATGAGCAGTTCTTC.

This clonotype has only a few counts. This sequence joins TRBV20-1 and TRBJ2-6; 7 bases match TRBD1. This CDR3 contains 16 residues. Germline CDR1 and CDR2: DFQATT and SNEGSKA (reference sequence). Trimming took 1 base from V and 4 from J; bases not matched to a gene: 7. The CDR3: CSARGRQGEGANVLTF. The CDR3 nucleotides read TGCAGTGCTAGAGGCCGACAGGGCGAGGGGGCCAACGTCCTGACTTTC.

V gene TRBV7-3 combines with J gene TRBJ2-1; TRBD2 is a possible D gene (5 bases). The CDR3 length is 15 residues. The V gene lost 5 bases and the J gene lost 4 bases, with 15 bases spanning the gap. Per germline, CDR1 SGHTA and CDR2 FQGTGA. The CDR3 is CASSESGLGYNEQFF. The CDR3 nucleotides read TGTGCCAGCAGCGAAAGCGGTCTAGGGTACAATGAGCAGTTCTTC.

This clonotype is termed medium-sized. The CDR3 sequence is CASSQDRSSYEQYF. The CDR3 nucleotides are TGTGCCAGCAGTCAAGACCGTAGCTCCTACGAGCAGTACTTC. This chain uses TRBV6-6 with TRBJ2-7; D call uncertain. V lost 5 bases to trimming and J lost 0 bases, with 11 bases between them. CDR3 size: 14 residues. Germline lookup yields CDR1 MNHNY and CDR2 SVGAGI (reference sequence).

Sample share makes this clonotype large (0.1 to 1%). The gene calls are TRBV3-1 and TRBJ2-3; D is possibly TRBD1 or TRBD2 (5 bases each). From germline, CDR1 is LGHDT and CDR2 YNNKEL (reference sequence). V lost 0 bases and J lost 9, with 16 bases in between. CDR3 length equals 15 residues. The CDR3 region is CASSQDGARYGTQYF. The CDR3 DNA follows: TGTGCCAGCAGCCAAGACGGGGCGAGGTACGGAACGCAGTATTTT.

This clonotype has only a few counts. This chain uses TRBV10-3 with TRBJ2-3, with D perhaps matching TRBD1 (6 bases). V gave up 0 bases and J gave up 3 bases, with 10 bases separating them. The V gene's germline CDR1 is ENHRY and CDR2 SYGVKD. The CDR3 is 15 amino acids. CDR3 in DNA: TGTGCCATCAGTGAGTCGGGCAGGGGAACAGATACGCAGTATTTT. Protein product: CAISESGRGTDTQYF.

This clonotype came up a few times. The chain is built from TRBV18 and TRBJ1-2; TRBD1 might be the D (6 bases). V was cut by 4 bases and J by 4 bases, with 10 bases left in between. The CDR3 length is 13 residues. Germline V gives CDR1 KGHSH, CDR2 LQKENI. The CDR3 loop is CASSRDRLYGYTF. CDR3 in DNA: TGTGCCAGCTCACGAGACAGGCTCTATGGCTACACCTTC.

In its sample, this clonotype was seen a few times. This chain joins TRBV2 and TRBJ2-1; tentative D call: TRBD1 (5 bases). V was cut by 7 bases and J by 0 bases, with 10 bases left in between. The CDR3 length is 14 residues. CDR1 SNHLY and CDR2 FYNNEI come from the germline V gene. CDR3 nucleotides: TGTGCCAGCAAGGACACTGGCTCCTACAATGAGCAGTTCTTC. This codes for CASKDTGSYNEQFF.